The clone carrying this T cell receptor beta chain was picked up many times. The antigen remains undetermined. TCRdb analysed the 5' RACE reads with MiXCR anew, one entry per CDR3 protein. The table includes about 300,000 distinct CDR3 sequences, approximately 13% detected once. With 3 bases removed from V and 1 base from J, the gap between germline ends came to 16 bases. This CDR3 region has 17 residues. Germline values: CDR1 SGHTA, CDR2 FQGNSA. These data are taken from a study of identical twins. Overall study findings and caveats: The abundant beta clonotypes from cord blood had fewer insertions, and memory repertoires had none of this.

The same sample was also studied in work on yellow fever vaccine responses in identical twins. That study adds: In identical twins, vaccine T cell responses appeared partly shared and partly individual.

V and J are TRBV7-2 and TRBJ2-1, with a possible D match to TRBD1 (5 bases). Source material: CD8+ T cells sorted from blood. This TCR was sampled from a woman between 18 and 30 years old in good health. CDR3 sequence: CASSFTGGPLSYNEQFF. The DNA for the CDR3 is TGTGCCAGCAGCTTCACAGGCGGTCCGTTGTCCTACAATGAGCAGTTCTTC.